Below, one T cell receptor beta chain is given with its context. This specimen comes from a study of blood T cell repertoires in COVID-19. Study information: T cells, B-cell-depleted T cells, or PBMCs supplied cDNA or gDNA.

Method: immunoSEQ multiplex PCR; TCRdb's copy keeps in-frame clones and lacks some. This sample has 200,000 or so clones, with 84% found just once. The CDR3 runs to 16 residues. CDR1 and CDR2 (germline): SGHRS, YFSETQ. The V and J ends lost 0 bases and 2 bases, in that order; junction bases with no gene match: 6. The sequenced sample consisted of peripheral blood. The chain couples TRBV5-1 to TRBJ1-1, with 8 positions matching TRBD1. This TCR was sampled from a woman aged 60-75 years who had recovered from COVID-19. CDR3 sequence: CASSLAGGRINTEAFF. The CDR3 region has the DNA TGCGCCAGCAGCTTGGCAGGGGGCAGAATTAACACTGAAGCTTTCTTT.